Below are 26 T cell receptor beta chains sequenced from a single sample in a study of blood T cell repertoires in COVID-19. The protocol was immunoSEQ multiplex PCR, while the TCRdb copy is restricted to in-frame clones and leaves out a portion. This sample has 85,000 to 130,000 clones, with 90% to 95% found just once. Sequencing used peripheral blood. Source of these receptors: a human donor in a cohort sampled during active COVID-19.

V is TRBV4-2 and J is TRBJ1-1; TRBD1 agrees at 9 bases. V shed 0 bases and J 3 bases; nucleotides not matched to a gene: 5. The CDR3 extends over 16 amino acids. CDR1 and CDR2 from the germline V gene are LGHNA and YNFKEQ. CDR3 region: CASSQDGDRVDTEAFF. The CDR3 DNA reads as TGTGCCAGCAGCCAAGATGGGGACAGGGTGGACACTGAAGCTTTCTTT.

V usage is TRBV5-1 and J usage is TRBJ1-1, with no clear D. CDR1 is SGHRS, CDR2 YFSETQ, per germline. This CDR3 region has 14 residues. V lost 0 bases and J lost 5, with 11 bases in between. The DNA for the CDR3 is TGCGCCAGCAGCTTGGAGGCGGGCATAACTGAAGCTTTCTTT. Its protein is CASSLEAGITEAFF. The full variable domain, its missing parts supplied by reference TRBV5-1 and TRBJ1-1, is KAGVTQTPRYLIKTRGQQVTLSCSPISGHRSVSWYQQTPGQGLQFLFEYFSETQRNKGNFPGRFSGRQFSNSRSEMNVSTLELGDSALYLCASSLEAGITEAFFGQGTRLTVV.

The chain has TRBV7-9 and TRBJ1-1; D is unclear. Germline values: CDR1 SEHNR, CDR2 FQNEAQ (reference sequence). The CDR3 is 13 amino acids. V lost 6 bases, J lost 0 bases, and 8 bases lay in between. CDR3: CASRAVVNTEAFF. The CDR3 coding sequence is TGTGCCAGCAGGGCGGTAGTGAACACTGAAGCTTTCTTT. Combining the CDR3 with reference TRBV7-9 and TRBJ1-1 gives the whole variable domain DTGVSQNPRHKITKRGQNVTFRCDPISEHNRLYWYRQTLGQGPEFLTYFQNEAQLEKSRLLSDRFSAERPKGSFSTLEIQRTEQGDSAMYLCASRAVVNTEAFFGQGTRLTVV.

The chain uses TRBV7-9 and TRBJ1-2; D may be TRBD1 (5 bases). The CDR3 extends over 15 amino acids. Between the trimmed V and J ends, which lost 5 bases and 2 bases, there was a span of 15 bases. Germline values: CDR1 SEHNR, CDR2 FQNEAQ (reference sequence). This CDR3 is CASSLKSGGNYGYTF. CDR3 DNA sequence: TGTGCCAGCAGCCTTAAGTCGGGGGGGAACTATGGCTACACCTTC.

V gene TRBV14 combines with J gene TRBJ2-7; D gene ambiguous. The V end lost 1 base, the J end lost 0 bases, and 13 bases lay between the germline ends. CDR3 size: 16 residues. CDR1 is SGHDN and CDR2 is FVKESK in the germline V gene. In DNA, the CDR3 is TGTGCCAGCAGCCAAGGCGCGGTCGGAAGCTCCTACGAGCAGTACTTC. Amino acids: CASSQGAVGSSYEQYF.

The V gene is TRBV6-5, the J gene TRBJ2-2; TRBD1 is a possible D gene (6 bases). Germline V gene sequence: CDR1 MNHEY, CDR2 SVGAGI. Trimming cost V 3 bases and J 1 base, with 9 bases left between them. CDR3 size: 15 residues. The CDR3 nucleotides read TGTGCCAGCAGTTATTTGGGACAGAACACCGGGGAGCTGTTTTTT. It translates to CASSYLGQNTGELFF.

The chain recombines TRBV15 with TRBJ2-1; D gene ambiguous. The V end lost 0 bases, the J end lost 0 bases, and 6 bases lay between the germline ends. The CDR3 spans 15 residues. Germline loops: CDR1 LNHNV, CDR2 YYDKDF (reference sequence). CDR3 protein: CATSREPSSYNEQFF. CDR3 DNA: TGTGCCACCAGCAGAGAACCGAGCTCCTACAATGAGCAGTTCTTC. Filled out from reference TRBV15 and TRBJ2-1, the complete variable domain reads DAMVIQNPRYQVTQFGKPVTLSCSQTLNHNVMYWYQQKSSQAPKLLFHYYDKDFNNEADTPDNFQSRRPNTSFCFLDIRSPGLGDTAMYLCATSREPSSYNEQFFGPGTRLTVL.

V is TRBV5-5 and J is TRBJ1-6; D gene ambiguous. Trimming pared 4 bases from V and 2 bases from J, leaving 13 bases between. Germline V lookup: CDR1 SGHKS, CDR2 YYEKEE (reference sequence). This CDR3 region has 16 residues. CDR3 DNA sequence: TGTGCCAGCAGCATTAACCCGGGTCCCTATAATTCACCCCTCCACTTT. Protein sequence: CASSINPGPYNSPLHF.

The chain recombines TRBV29-1 with TRBJ1-5; D is unclear. Looked up from germline, CDR1 is SQVTM and CDR2 is ANQGSEA. This CDR3 region has 12 residues. Trimming stripped 5 bases from V and 7 bases from J, with 12 bases between. The CDR3 reads CSVSSTGQPQHF. The DNA for the CDR3 is TGCAGCGTTTCTTCCACCGGGCAGCCCCAGCATTTT. Full variable domain (missing parts from reference TRBV29-1 and TRBJ1-5): SAVISQKPSRDICQRGTSLTIQCQVDSQVTMMFWYRQQPGQSLTLIATANQGSEATYESGFVIDKFPISRPNLTFSTLTVSNMSPEDSSIYLCSVSSTGQPQHFGDGTRLSIL.

The chain carries TRBV5-4 and TRBJ1-4; the D is unclear. CDR1 SGHNT and CDR2 YYREEE come from the germline V gene (reference sequence). Trimming left V 4 bases short and J 8 bases short, with 18 bases between. The CDR3 spans 15 residues. CDR3 sequence (DNA): TGTGCCAGCAGCCAACAGACGGGGAAAAGAGAAAAACTGTTTTTT. This codes for CASSQQTGKREKLFF.

The chain combines TRBV6-2 or TRBV6-3 with TRBJ1-2; D is uncertain. This CDR3 comprises 16 residues. V lost 5 bases to trimming and J lost 1 base, with 17 bases between them. CDR1 is MNHEY, CDR2 SVGEGT, per germline. This CDR3 reads CASSTPAQEYNYGYTF. CDR3 nucleotides: TGTGCCAGCAGTACCCCGGCGCAGGAATATAACTATGGCTACACCTTC.

This clone came up once. This rearrangement joins TRBV4-1 to TRBJ1-5; D perhaps matches TRBD1 (5 bases). V was cut by 0 bases and J by 3 bases, with 9 bases left in between. Germline V gene lookup returns CDR1 MGHRA and CDR2 YSYEKL. The length of the CDR3 is 15 residues. CDR3 in DNA: TGCGCCAGCAGCCAAGATAGGACAAACAATCAGCCCCAGCATTTT. This translates into CASSQDRTNNQPQHF.

This rearrangement joins TRBV6-5 to TRBJ2-5; 9 bases map to TRBD2. After removal of 1 base from V and 5 bases from J, the junction contained 2 bases not matched to a gene. There are 14 residues in the CDR3. Per germline, CDR1 MNHEY and CDR2 SVGAGI. The CDR3: CASSYFAGGETQYF. CDR3 DNA: TGTGCCAGCAGTTACTTCGCGGGAGGGGAGACCCAGTACTTC.

This chain links TRBV5-1 with TRBJ2-7, with 7 nucleotides matching TRBD1. The CDR3 runs to 14 residues. Per germline, CDR1 SGHRS and CDR2 YFSETQ. V lost 4 bases, J lost 0 bases, and 4 bases stayed unmatched. The CDR3: CASSAKGASYEQYF. The CDR3 DNA follows: TGCGCCAGCAGCGCTAAGGGGGCCTCCTACGAGCAGTACTTC.

This chain's CDR3 is CASSQDRGSGSDTQYF. The CDR3 nucleotides read TGTGCCAGCAGCCAAGATCGGGGGAGCGGTTCAGATACGCAGTATTTT. The chain employs TRBV4-2 and TRBJ2-3; D possibly corresponds to TRBD2 (6 bases). The CDR3 consists of 16 residues. Trimming took off 0 bases at V and 4 bases at J, with 14 bases between the two ends. Germline V gives CDR1 LGHNA, CDR2 YNFKEQ.

The chain combines TRBV4-1 with TRBJ2-3, with 12 bases identical to TRBD1. Germline V CDR1 and CDR2: MGHRA, YSYEKL. This CDR3 spans 16 amino acids. The trim removed 0 bases at V and 4 bases at J, leaving 2 bases unmatched. CDR3 region: CASSQDGTGGADTQYF. CDR3 coding DNA: TGCGCCAGCAGCCAAGATGGGACAGGGGGCGCAGATACGCAGTATTTT.

V is TRBV7-3 and J is TRBJ2-3; 15 positions agree with TRBD2. V lost 6 bases to trimming and J lost 5 bases; unmatched junction nucleotides: 9. Per germline, CDR1 SGHTA and CDR2 FQGTGA. The CDR3 runs to 17 residues. CDR3 in DNA: TGTGCCAGCAGTCCACGGACTAGCGGGGGGGCAGGAGATACGCAGTATTTT. This sequence encodes CASSPRTSGGAGDTQYF.

The genes are TRBV7-2 and TRBJ1-6; 7 nucleotides agree with TRBD1. In germline, CDR1 is SGHTA, CDR2 FQGNSA. This CDR3 region has 15 residues. V was pared by 5 bases and J by 6 bases, with 7 bases of the junction left unmatched. CDR3 in DNA: TGTGCCAGCAGCCCCCCCGGGACAGTTAATTCACCCCTCCACTTT. Its protein product is CASSPPGTVNSPLHF.

The J gene is TRBJ2-1, the V gene TRBV4-1; D may be TRBD2 (5 bases). The germline V gene encodes CDR1 MGHRA and CDR2 YSYEKL. Trimming pared 4 bases from V and 4 bases from J, leaving 20 bases between. CDR3 length: 17 amino acids. This CDR3 reads CASSPLGRYEGYNEQFF. The CDR3 DNA is TGCGCCAGCAGCCCTCTCGGACGGTACGAGGGTTACAATGAGCAGTTCTTC.

This clone was recorded only once. The genes are TRBV4-3 and TRBJ1-2; no definite D call. Per germline, CDR1 LGHNA and CDR2 YSLEER. The ends were cut back, 1 base at V and 4 bases at J, with 19 bases in the middle. The CDR3 sequence is 17 residues long. In DNA form, the CDR3 reads TGCGCCAGCAGCCAAGGCGGACTGGCCGGCCCCTCCTATGGCTACACCTTC. It encodes CASSQGGLAGPSYGYTF.

This chain links TRBV7-9 with TRBJ2-1; D is unresolved. In germline, CDR1 is SEHNR, CDR2 FQNEAQ (reference sequence). The CDR3 totals 14 residues. V was trimmed by 1 base and J by 5 bases, leaving 9 bases between them. The CDR3 DNA sequence: TGTGCCAGCAGCTTAGGTGGCAGAAACAATGAGCAGTTCTTC. Translating gives CASSLGGRNNEQFF.

The chain recombines TRBV6-7 with TRBJ1-1, with D perhaps matching TRBD1 (5 bases). TRBV6-7 is an ORF for which the function is uncertain. Trimming stripped 4 bases from V and 1 base from J, with 16 bases between. This CDR3 is built from 16 residues. CDR3 sequence: CASSLRSGLANTEAFF. In DNA, the CDR3 is TGTGCCAGCAGTTTACGATCAGGGTTGGCGAACACTGAAGCTTTCTTT.

The gene calls are TRBV11-2 and TRBJ2-2, with D possibly TRBD1 on 6 matching bases. V was shortened by 8 bases and J by 6 bases, with 16 bases between the two germline ends. Germline V lookup: CDR1 SGHAT, CDR2 FQNNGV. The CDR3 sequence is 14 residues long. The CDR3 DNA is TGTGCCAGCTACCTATCACAGGGTCCCGGGGAGCTGTTTTTT. It codes for CASYLSQGPGELFF. Full variable domain (rest looked up from reference TRBV11-2 and TRBJ2-2): EAGVAQSPRYKIIEKRQSVAFWCNPISGHATLYWYQQILGQGPKLLIQFQNNGVVDDSQLPKDRFSAERLKGVDSTLKIQPAKLEDSAVYLCASYLSQGPGELFFGEGSRLTVL.

The gene calls are TRBV24-1 and TRBJ1-1; unclear D gene. This CDR3 region has 13 residues. Trimming pared 7 bases from V and 5 bases from J, leaving 13 bases between. The germline CDR1 and CDR2 sequences are KGHDR and SFDVKD. The CDR3 region is CATRARRETEAFF. CDR3 bases: TGTGCCACCAGGGCAAGGCGGGAAACTGAAGCTTTCTTT.

This clone appeared a few times. The chain recombines TRBV5-4 with TRBJ1-6; a weak D match, TRBD1 (5 bases). CDR1 is SGHNT and CDR2 is YYREEE in the germline V gene (reference sequence). V gave up 3 bases and J gave up 9 bases, with 16 bases separating them. CDR3 length: 15 amino acids. The CDR3, as DNA: TGTGCCAGCAGCTCAGGGCAGGGTTTGAGTTCACCCCTCCACTTT. Amino acid sequence: CASSSGQGLSSPLHF. Using reference TRBV5-4 and TRBJ1-6 for the parts outside the CDR3, the full variable domain is ETGVTQSPTHLIKTRGQQVTLRCSSQSGHNTVSWYQQALGQGPQFIFQYYREEENGRGNFPPRFSGLQFPNYSSELNVNALELDDSALYLCASSSGQGLSSPLHFGNGTRLTVT.

The chain carries TRBV6-5 and TRBJ2-7; D possibly corresponds to TRBD2 (5 bases). Germline lookup yields CDR1 MNHEY and CDR2 SVGAGI. Trimming removed 0 bases at V and 4 bases at J, with 10 bases between. The CDR3 runs to 14 residues. The CDR3 loop is CASSYSFSGYEQYF. The CDR3 DNA is TGTGCCAGCAGTTACTCGTTCTCGGGGTACGAGCAGTACTTC.